Presented here are 18 T cell receptor beta chains from one specimen sequenced in a study of PD-1 blockade in mismatch repair-deficient tumors. Clones were read by immunoSEQ multiplex PCR, and TCRdb kept only the in-frame ones, dropping some. The sample carries around 110,000 clones, around 80% recorded once. Sequences were derived from peripheral blood, sampled 60 weeks after starting pembrolizumab. The receptors come from an adult with mismatch repair-deficient cancer.

The chain employs TRBV5-1 and TRBJ2-3, with TRBD2 matching 14 bases. J gave up 0 bases and V 4 bases, and 10 bases lay outside the gene matches. The CDR3 consists of 19 residues. CDR1 and CDR2 from the germline V gene are SGHRS and YFSETQ. CDR3 DNA: TGCGCCAGCAGCCGCCGACTAGCGGGAGGGGGATCTAGCACAGATACGCAGTATTTT. It encodes CASSRRLAGGGSSTDTQYF.

The chain combines TRBV9 with TRBJ2-3; 11 bases are shared with TRBD2. Germline V gene sequence: CDR1 SGDLS, CDR2 YYNGEE. The V segment lost 4 bases and the J segment 5 bases; nucleotides outside the gene matches: 9. The CDR3 loop spans 16 amino acids. CDR3 DNA sequence: TGTGCCAGCAGCCCACTGACTAGCGGGATTAGAGATACGCAGTATTTT. Translated, it gives CASSPLTSGIRDTQYF. The full variable domain, with the rest looked up from reference TRBV9 and TRBJ2-3, is DSGVTQTPKHLITATGQRVTLRCSPRSGDLSVYWYQQSLDQGLQFLIQYYNGEERAKGNILERFSAQQFPDLHSELNLSSLELGDSALYFCASSPLTSGIRDTQYFGPGTRLTVL.

The rearrangement uses TRBV4-3 and TRBJ2-3, with 9 bases lining up with TRBD2. Germline-derived CDR1 and CDR2 are LGHNA and YSLEER. This CDR3 comprises 17 residues. The J segment lost 0 bases and the V segment lost 0 bases, leaving 4 bases of the junction unmatched. The CDR3 DNA follows: TGCGCCAGCAGCCAAGACTCTAGCGGGACTAGCACAGATACGCAGTATTTT. Translation gives CASSQDSSGTSTDTQYF.

This sequence joins TRBV25-1 and TRBJ1-4; D possibly corresponds to TRBD1 (6 bases). The CDR3 spans 15 residues. Germline V gene data show CDR1 as MGHDK and CDR2 as SYGVNS. The V end lost 0 bases, the J end lost 8 bases, and 13 bases lay between the germline ends. The CDR3 protein is CASSEYRGFGEKLFF. CDR3 nucleotides: TGTGCCAGCAGTGAATATAGGGGGTTCGGGGAAAAACTGTTTTTT.

The chain carries TRBV7-8 and TRBJ2-1, with 9 nucleotides matching TRBD2. The CDR3 has 14 amino acids. Trimming cost V 7 bases and J 7 bases; bases outside gene matches: 8. CDR1 is SGHVS, CDR2 FQNEAQ, per germline. CDR3 region: CASTPGTSYNEQFF. CDR3 DNA sequence: TGTGCCAGCACCCCCGGGACTAGCTATAATGAGCAGTTCTTC.

The V and J genes are TRBV7-6 and TRBJ1-2, with D perhaps TRBD1 (5 bases). Germline CDR1 and CDR2: SGHVS and FNYEAQ. V was pared by 5 bases and J by 2 bases, with 15 bases between. This CDR3 spans 15 amino acids. CDR3 DNA: TGTGCCAGCAGCCCCACTGGGGGGTGGAACTATGGCTACACCTTC. Encoded protein: CASSPTGGWNYGYTF.

The V call is TRBV27, the J call TRBJ2-1; D uncertain. Germline V gene lookup returns CDR1 MNHEY and CDR2 SMNVEV (reference sequence). The CDR3 consists of 15 residues. Trimming took off 3 bases at V and 0 bases at J, with 9 bases between the two ends. CDR3 bases: TGTGCCAGCAGTTTTAAGGGCTACTCCTACAATGAGCAGTTCTTC. Translated, it gives CASSFKGYSYNEQFF.

This sequence joins TRBV7-3 and TRBJ2-1; TRBD2 matches 7 bases. CDR1 and CDR2 from the germline V gene are SGHTA and FQGTGA. CDR3 size: 16 residues. V was clipped by 5 bases and J by 0 bases; unmatched bases: 7. The CDR3 protein is CASSQSRGVSYNEQFF. In DNA form, the CDR3 reads TGTGCCAGCAGCCAGTCACGGGGGGTCTCCTACAATGAGCAGTTCTTC.

The J gene is TRBJ2-3, the V gene TRBV7-2; maybe TRBD2 (6 bases). V gave up 1 base and J gave up 4 bases, with 15 bases separating them. This CDR3 spans 16 amino acids. Germline V gives CDR1 SGHTA, CDR2 FQGNSA. CDR3 sequence reads: CASSLGRSPGADTQYF. CDR3 bases: TGTGCCAGCAGCTTAGGGCGCTCCCCGGGGGCAGATACGCAGTATTTT.

This clone appeared once. The rearrangement uses TRBV27 and TRBJ1-1; D is uncertain. The CDR3 contains 14 residues. The germline V gene encodes CDR1 MNHEY and CDR2 SMNVEV (reference sequence). The V and J ends lost 0 bases and 1 base respectively, with 6 bases between them. CDR3 in amino acids: CASSLSFRNTEAFF. The CDR3 DNA is TGTGCCAGCAGTTTATCGTTCAGGAACACTGAAGCTTTCTTT.

The chain links TRBV15 to TRBJ1-4; D is unresolved. The CDR3 is 16 amino acids. Germline-derived CDR1 and CDR2 are LNHNV and YYDKDF (reference sequence). The ends were cut back, 0 bases at V and 7 bases at J, with 15 bases in the middle. DNA for the CDR3: TGTGCCACCAGCAGAGATGCCACGGCGGCGGCTGAAAAACTGTTTTTT. As protein: CATSRDATAAAEKLFF.

V gene TRBV10-1 combines with J gene TRBJ1-5; perhaps TRBD1 as D (5 bases). The CDR3 runs 13 residues. Trimming took 4 bases from V and 7 from J, leaving 11 bases between them. Germline V gives CDR1 WNHNN, CDR2 SYGVQD (reference sequence). The CDR3 here is CASSAGEGQPQHF. The CDR3 nucleotides are TGCGCCAGCAGTGCGGGAGAGGGGCAGCCCCAGCATTTT.

The chain carries TRBV29-1 and TRBJ1-1, with 7 bases identical to TRBD1. This CDR3 is built from 12 residues. Germline V gene sequence: CDR1 SQVTM, CDR2 ANQGSEA. V trimming: 7 bases; J trimming: 5 bases; junction bases outside the gene matches: 7. The CDR3 reads CSAVQGKTEAFF. The CDR3 DNA sequence: TGCAGCGCTGTACAGGGGAAAACTGAAGCTTTCTTT.

This rearrangement joins TRBV7-9 to TRBJ1-2, with D unresolved. Deletions cut 8 bases from V and 6 bases from J, with 16 bases between. Germline V gene data show CDR1 as SEHNR and CDR2 as FQNEAQ (reference sequence). This CDR3 has 13 residues. The CDR3 sequence: CASGPRPDHGYTF. CDR3 bases: TGTGCCAGCGGGCCACGTCCCGATCATGGCTACACCTTC.

A single count supports this clone. The V and J genes are TRBV7-2 and TRBJ2-1; 11 bases fit TRBD2. Germline V CDR1 and CDR2: SGHTA, FQGNSA. V lost 1 base, J lost 6 bases, and 5 bases stayed unmatched. The CDR3 is made up of 16 amino acids. The CDR3 is CASSLDRLAGSNEQFF. The CDR3 DNA is TGTGCCAGCAGCTTAGATCGACTAGCGGGAAGCAATGAGCAGTTCTTC.

The chain couples TRBV6-1 to TRBJ2-7; a possible D gene is TRBD1 (6 bases). The germline gives CDR1 MNHNS, CDR2 SASEGT. Trimming left V 3 bases short and J 0 bases short, with 15 bases between. The CDR3 covers 16 residues. The CDR3 sequence: CASSDPGDHTSYEQYF. CDR3 nucleotide sequence: TGTGCCAGCAGTGATCCAGGGGACCATACCTCCTACGAGCAGTACTTC.

This chain connects TRBV19 to TRBJ2-7, with D perhaps TRBD2 (5 bases). Germline CDR1 LNHDA, CDR2 SQIVND (reference sequence). CDR3 length equals 16 residues. The V and J ends lost 2 bases and 6 bases respectively, with 20 bases between them. DNA of the CDR3: TGTGCCAGTAGTATATATGGTGGAGGCGGCACCACCGAGCAGTACTTC. Protein: CASSIYGGGGTTEQYF.

This chain uses TRBV10-2 with TRBJ2-7; 8 nucleotides agree with TRBD2. This CDR3 spans 16 amino acids. The germline gives CDR1 WSHSY, CDR2 SAAADI. V was pared by 6 bases and J by 2 bases, with 12 bases of the junction left unmatched. For the CDR3, the DNA is TGCGCCAGCAGAGACCCTTTAGTAGCGGGAACCTACGAGCAGTACTTC. This gives the protein CASRDPLVAGTYEQYF.